These 21 T cell receptor beta chains originate from one sample sequenced in a study of Ad26.COV2.S vaccination and SARS-CoV-2 variants. Assay: immunoSEQ multiplex PCR; the TCRdb copy retains only in-frame clones and omits some. Counted here are 380,000 or so clones, roughly four fifths occurring once; the ten biggest clones make up 7.4%. Treatment meaning: approximately 18 received Ad26.COV2.S at low or high dose, single or two shots; about 5 received placebo; per-sample allocation not given. After the first vaccine or placebo injection, samples were drawn on day 63. The sample in question was peripheral blood, obtained in a trial of Ad26.COV2.S vaccine versus placebo. The receptors shown here come from a person aged 18-60 years who received the Ad26.COV2.S COVID-19 vaccine or a placebo.

The gene calls are TRBV6-1 and TRBJ2-2; the match to TRBD2 covers 7 bases. J gave up 6 bases and V 5 bases, and 6 bases lay outside the gene matches. The CDR3 covers 14 residues. The germline CDR1 and CDR2 sequences are MNHNS and SASEGT. The CDR3 sequence: CASSWREWAGELFF. The DNA of the CDR3 is TGTGCCAGCAGTTGGCGGGAGTGGGCCGGGGAGCTGTTTTTT.

This clone appeared a single time. Written as DNA, the CDR3 is TGTGCCAGCAGCCAAAATCAGGACTCCCGGGAGACCCAGTACTTC. Encoded protein: CASSQNQDSRETQYF. This chain joins TRBV9 and TRBJ2-5, with D possibly being TRBD2 (5 bases). The germline gives CDR1 SGDLS, CDR2 YYNGEE. The CDR3 is 15 residues long. V was shortened by 4 bases and J by 5 bases, with 18 bases between the two germline ends.

This clone showed up just a few times. The CDR3 nucleotides are TGTGCCAGCAAACTAGGGGGCTCCTACGAGCAGTACTTC. This translates into CASKLGGSYEQYF. The chain recombines TRBV27 with TRBJ2-7; possible D gene TRBD1, 6 bases. This CDR3 is built from 13 residues. Germline loops: CDR1 MNHEY, CDR2 SMNVEV (reference sequence). V lost 7 bases, J lost 0 bases, and 10 bases lay in between.

The chain uses TRBV6-5 and TRBJ2-5, with 9 bases that match TRBD2. Germline V gene data show CDR1 as MNHEY and CDR2 as SVGAGI. The CDR3 consists of 16 residues. V lost 3 bases to trimming and J lost 4 bases; unmatched junction nucleotides: 9. The CDR3 here is CASSYGSGGPLETQYF. The DNA for the CDR3 is TGTGCCAGCAGTTATGGGAGCGGGGGGCCTTTAGAGACCCAGTACTTC.

V is TRBV6-5 and J is TRBJ1-5; the D gene is possibly TRBD1 (5 bases). Germline V CDR1 and CDR2: MNHEY, SVGAGI. This CDR3 region has 14 residues. The V end was cut by 2 bases, the J end by 4 bases, with 9 bases between. This CDR3 is CASSYRAGNQPQHF. In DNA form, the CDR3 reads TGTGCCAGCAGTTACCGGGCAGGGAATCAGCCCCAGCATTTT.

The V and J genes are TRBV4-1 and TRBJ1-2; tentatively, D is TRBD1 (6 bases). V lost 1 base, J lost 4 bases, and 13 bases lay in between. The CDR3 has 15 amino acids. The germline CDR1 and CDR2 sequences are MGHRA and YSYEKL. The CDR3 is CASSQVGIGGYGYTF. The DNA for the CDR3 is TGCGCCAGCAGCCAAGTAGGAATAGGGGGCTATGGCTACACCTTC.

The genes are TRBV5-4 and TRBJ1-3; possible D gene TRBD1, 5 bases. This CDR3 spans 15 amino acids. Trimming removed 4 bases from V and 2 bases from J, with 13 bases in between. Germline V gene data show CDR1 as SGHNT and CDR2 as YYREEE (reference sequence). The CDR3 bases are TGTGCCAGCAGCCCGGGGGGGGTTGCTGGAAACACCATATATTTT. Translated: CASSPGGVAGNTIYF.

The chain is built from TRBV11-2 and TRBJ2-3; D could derive from TRBD1 or TRBD2 (9 bases each). The CDR3 runs 17 residues. V lost 5 bases and J lost 7, with 25 bases in between. CDR1 and CDR2 from the germline V gene are SGHAT and FQNNGV. The CDR3 region has the DNA TGTGCCAGCAGCGCGGGAACCCTAGCGGGACAGGGTAATACGCAGTATTTT. This sequence encodes CASSAGTLAGQGNTQYF.

The J gene is TRBJ2-1, the V gene TRBV19; D might be TRBD2 (6 bases). Germline CDR1 and CDR2: LNHDA and SQIVND (reference sequence). The CDR3 runs to 12 residues. V lost 7 bases, J lost 9 bases, and 13 bases lay in between. The CDR3: CASTQTRGEQFF. The DNA of the CDR3 is TGTGCCAGTACCCAGACTAGAGGTGAGCAGTTCTTC. The full variable domain, its missing parts supplied by reference TRBV19 and TRBJ2-1, is DGGITQSPKYLFRKEGQNVTLSCEQNLNHDAMYWYRQDPGQGLRLIYYSQIVNDFQKGDIAEGYSVSREKKESFPLTVTSAQKNPTAFYLCASTQTRGEQFFGPGTRLTVL.

This rearrangement joins TRBV5-1 to TRBJ2-3; the D gene is possibly TRBD1 (5 bases). The CDR3 is 15 amino acids. CDR1 and CDR2 from the germline V gene are SGHRS and YFSETQ. The ends were cut back, 0 bases at V and 0 bases at J, with 8 bases in the middle. In nucleotides, the CDR3 is TGCGCCAGCAGCTTGGCCAGGGCTAGCACAGATACGCAGTATTTT. Protein: CASSLARASTDTQYF.

The chain combines TRBV7-9 with TRBJ2-5; the D gene is possibly TRBD1 (5 bases). Trimming stripped 5 bases from V and 5 bases from J, with 12 bases between. The germline V gene has CDR1 SEHNR and CDR2 FQNEAQ (reference sequence). The CDR3 length is 13 residues. The CDR3 region has the DNA TGTGCCAGCAGCCCGGCAGGGATCGAGACCCAGTACTTC. Amino acid sequence: CASSPAGIETQYF.

The chain combines TRBV7-6 with TRBJ1-3; D remains ambiguous. Looked up from germline, CDR1 is SGHVS and CDR2 is FNYEAQ. Deletions cut 5 bases from V and 0 bases from J, with 5 bases between. This CDR3 region has 13 residues. The CDR3 loop is CASSKLSGNTIYF. Here the CDR3 DNA reads TGTGCCAGCAGCAAACTCTCTGGAAACACCATATATTTT.

The genes are TRBV14 and TRBJ2-7, with 9 bases lining up with TRBD2. CDR1 is SGHDN and CDR2 is FVKESK in the germline V gene. V shed 4 bases, J shed 5 bases, and the junction held 12 bases outside the gene matches. The CDR3 consists of 16 residues. The CDR3 nucleotides are TGTGCCAGCAGCCTCATCCCCGGACTAGCGAGCAACGAGCAGTACTTC. As protein: CASSLIPGLASNEQYF.

The rearrangement uses TRBV2 and TRBJ2-7, with D possibly TRBD2 on 6 matching bases. The CDR3 length is 14 residues. CDR1 is SNHLY and CDR2 is FYNNEI in the germline V gene. Trimming removed 4 bases from V and 5 bases from J, with 15 bases in between. In nucleotides, the CDR3 is TGTGCCAGCAGTGGGGGGGAGAGCTTTGACGAGCAGTACTTC. The encoded protein is CASSGGESFDEQYF.

The gene calls are TRBV5-8 and TRBJ2-5, with a possible D match to TRBD2 (6 bases). Germline-derived CDR1 and CDR2 are SGHTS and YDEGEE. The V gene lost 4 bases and the J gene lost 9 bases, with 10 bases spanning the gap. This CDR3 contains 11 residues. DNA for the CDR3: TGTGCCAGCAGCCTATGGGGGGCCCAGTACTTC. Translating it yields CASSLWGAQYF.

The chain joins TRBV5-1 to TRBJ1-1; 7 nucleotides align to TRBD1. This CDR3 has 15 residues. Looked up from germline, CDR1 is SGHRS and CDR2 is YFSETQ. V lost 4 bases, J lost 1 base, and 7 bases stayed unmatched. This CDR3 is CASSPPQGENTEAFF. The CDR3 DNA sequence: TGCGCCAGCAGCCCACCCCAGGGGGAGAACACTGAAGCTTTCTTT.

The V call is TRBV3-1 (or the pseudogene TRBV3-2), the J call TRBJ1-1, with D hard to call. The CDR3 is made up of 16 amino acids. The V gene's germline CDR1 is LGHDT and CDR2 YNNKEL (reference sequence). Trimming took off 1 base at V and 0 bases at J, with 12 bases between the two ends. CDR3 bases: TGTGCCAGCAGCCAAGGTTTGGTGGGGTTGAACACTGAAGCTTTCTTT. Its translation is CASSQGLVGLNTEAFF.

This clone occurred a few times. The identical CDR3 is also encoded by other nucleotide sequences in the sample. The chain couples TRBV6-5 to TRBJ2-7; 7 nucleotides agree with TRBD1. The V segment lost 6 bases and the J segment 4 bases; nucleotides outside the gene matches: 6. Germline loops: CDR1 MNHEY, CDR2 SVGAGI. This CDR3 has 13 amino acids. The CDR3: CASSPGTAYEQYF. Written as DNA, the CDR3 is TGTGCCAGCAGCCCCGGGACAGCTTACGAGCAGTACTTC.

This clone came up a few times. The chain couples TRBV20-1 to TRBJ1-6; D remains ambiguous. The CDR3 is 11 amino acids. Germline CDR1 DFQATT, CDR2 SNEGSKA (reference sequence). V was clipped by 3 bases and J by 14 bases, with 11 bases between them. The chain's CDR3 is CSARGGRTLHF. For the CDR3, the DNA is TGCAGTGCTAGGGGCGGGAGGACCCTCCACTTT.

The chain employs TRBV3-1 (or the pseudogene TRBV3-2) and TRBJ1-2; perhaps TRBD1 as D (5 bases). The CDR3 contains 14 residues. Germline CDR1 reads LGHDT; CDR2 reads YNNKEL (reference sequence). V was trimmed by 1 base and J by 8 bases, leaving 14 bases between them. CDR3 loop: CASSQAQGLSGYTF. The CDR3 DNA reads as TGTGCCAGCAGCCAAGCCCAGGGACTCTCCGGCTACACCTTC.

The V gene is TRBV6-5, the J gene TRBJ1-4; D is undetermined. Germline V lookup: CDR1 MNHEY, CDR2 SVGAGI. This CDR3 comprises 13 residues. The V and J ends lost 0 bases and 8 bases respectively, with 7 bases between them. The CDR3, as DNA: TGTGCCAGCAGTTACTCGTATCGAGAAAAACTGTTTTTT. Amino acid sequence: CASSYSYREKLFF.